This TCR beta chain originates from a study of human T cells and chemical hapten exposure. Losses at the gene ends were 7 bases for V and 2 bases for J; bases not matched to a gene: 15. Germline V gene data show CDR1 as SQVTM and CDR2 as ANQGSEA. The length of the CDR3 is 16 residues. Each CDR3 protein gets one entry after TCRdb re-called the RACE reads with MiXCR. This table has about 110,000 distinct CDR3 sequences, roughly 12% appearing once. This clonotype was seen only a few times. Time point indicated: pre-sensitization, week 0. Specified treatment: therapeutic diphenylcyclopropenone sensitization with weekly scalp DPC.

This chain joins TRBV29-1 and TRBJ2-3, with 7 bases aligning to TRBD2. The sequenced sample was whole blood, obtained in connection with sensitization to the hapten diphenylcyclopropenone (DPC). This sequence was found in a woman aged 45-65 years with alopecia areata. Some clones in this sample may be carry-over from other donors' samples. Here the CDR3 DNA reads TGCAGCGCCAAGGGTATTGCTAGCGGTCTCACAGATACGCAGTATTTT. Amino acid sequence: CSAKGIASGLTDTQYF.